The sequence of this T cell receptor (beta chain) was determined in a study of beta chain features in type 1 diabetes. Whole-study context: Summed over all samples, the examined sorted cells came to 85 million to 140 million.

CD45RO/CCR7/CD25/CD127/CD95/CD27 staining was used to isolate CD4+ naive, central memory, regulatory and stem cell-like memory cells by sorting. Findings and caveats of the study: Significant though moderate, a shortening of TCRB CDR3s appeared in all four CD4+ subsets of Type 1 diabetes patients.

Worth noting for this clone: The antigen is not known.

TCRB transcripts that were expressed got sequenced, as all of the isolated RNA had been reverse transcribed. Clones were read by immunoSEQ multiplex PCR, and TCRdb kept only the in-frame ones, dropping some. The data contain 250,000 or so clones, around 21% of them seen just once; the ten biggest clones take up around 0.028%. Germline V gene sequence: CDR1 ENHRY, CDR2 SYGVKD. CDR3 length: 15 residues. Trimming cost V 11 bases and J 9 bases; bases outside gene matches: 15. The receptor comes from a woman aged 40 to 49 with type 1 diabetes. J is TRBJ1-6 and V is TRBV10-3; 8 nucleotides agree with TRBD1. The source material was naive CD4+ T cells from blood. DNA for the CDR3: TGTGCCTCCTCAGGGGGCGCGGTTCCTTCTTCACCCCTCCACTTT. Its protein product is CASSGGAVPSSPLHF.